The present entry profiles one TCR beta chain with its context. The antigen remains undetermined. The source of the sample is a study of post-analysis software for immune sequencing data. Presence of unique molecular identifiers characterized the TCR beta cDNA libraries. TCRdb reprocessed the PCR reads via MiXCR and lists one record per CDR3 protein. The sample shows 740,000 or so distinct CDR3 sequences, approximately 50% of them seen only once. The CDR3 consists of 16 residues. V was clipped by 7 bases and J by 0 bases, with 16 bases between them. Whole-study findings and limits: Four or five TRBV segments, TRBV5-6, TRBV5-1 and TRBV20-1 among them, were found more frequent in patients than controls. Among multiple sclerosis patients, normalized Chao1 diversity was significantly below that of controls.

The clonotype originates from a girl aged 10 to 17 with multiple sclerosis. Input material: blood. This rearrangement joins TRBV12-3 or TRBV12-4 to TRBJ2-1; unclear D gene. CDR3 residues: CASIVLGFTSYNEQFF. The DNA for the CDR3 is TGTGCCAGCATTGTCCTCGGGTTTACCTCCTACAATGAGCAGTTCTTC.